One and the same sample provided the 17 T cell receptor beta chains below, sequenced in a study of cytomegalovirus exposure and HLA in healthy donors (dated 2017 in TCRdb). The library was prepared using the immunoSEQ multiplex PCR assay. TCRdb re-hosts the immuneACCESS table, in-frame sequences only. Its copies lack some clones; in the studies checked, an unresolved V gene accounts for under half of them, and the cause for the rest is not known. This sample has 220,000 or so clones in its table, and 80% to 90% of those were observed once. The ten most abundant clones make up approximately 2% of the sample. The source material was PBMCs. The receptor source for this set is a woman aged 18-30 years in good health and CMV-seropositive.

The count of this clone is one. V and J are TRBV5-5 and TRBJ2-1; D is undetermined. This CDR3 is built from 11 residues. The V gene lost 2 bases and the J gene lost 5 bases, with 2 bases spanning the gap. Germline V gene data show CDR1 as SGHKS and CDR2 as YYEKEE (reference sequence). The CDR3 region has the DNA TGTGCCAGCAGCTTCAACAATGAGCAGTTCTTC. Its protein product is CASSFNNEQFF.

The J gene is TRBJ2-1, the V gene TRBV6-1; TRBD1 aligns across 8 bases. The CDR3 is 13 amino acids. The ends lost 5 bases at V and 10 bases at J; junction bases unmatched: 7. Germline-derived CDR1 and CDR2 are MNHNS and SASEGT. CDR3 DNA sequence: TGTGCCAGCAGTTGGACAGGGATAGGGGAGCAGTTCTTC. Translated: CASSWTGIGEQFF.

This chain uses TRBV27 with TRBJ2-7; tentative D call: TRBD1 (5 bases). The V end was cut by 9 bases, the J end by 2 bases, with 11 bases between. Germline V gene lookup returns CDR1 MNHEY and CDR2 SMNVEV (reference sequence). The CDR3 contains 12 residues. DNA of the CDR3: TGTGCCAGTGGACAAATTGCCTACGAGCAGTACTTC. As protein: CASGQIAYEQYF.

This chain connects TRBV12-5 to TRBJ2-7; possibly TRBD1 for D (6 bases). The V gene lost 6 bases and the J gene lost 0 bases, with 9 bases spanning the gap. Germline V gene data show CDR1 as LGHNT and CDR2 as FRNRAP. The CDR3 sequence is 13 residues long. This chain's CDR3 is CASGPQGSYEQYF. CDR3 DNA: TGTGCTAGTGGCCCACAGGGCTCCTACGAGCAGTACTTC.

This clone was found once. This rearrangement joins TRBV10-1 to TRBJ1-1; TRBD1 might be the D (5 bases). The V end was cut by 5 bases, the J end by 6 bases, with 22 bases between. The germline gives CDR1 WNHNN, CDR2 SYGVQD (reference sequence). The CDR3 runs 16 residues. The CDR3 DNA follows: TGCGCCAGCAGTAAAAGGAAGGGGCTCGGGTACCCTGAAGCTTTCTTT. Translated: CASSKRKGLGYPEAFF.

The table lists this clone with a few counts. The gene calls are TRBV19 and TRBJ2-7, with 10 bases identical to TRBD1. V lost 6 bases to trimming and J lost 3 bases; unmatched junction nucleotides: 5. Germline lookup yields CDR1 LNHDA and CDR2 SQIVND (reference sequence). The CDR3 runs 14 residues. The CDR3 nucleotides read TGTGCCAGTAGGGCGACAGGGGGCATCTACGAGCAGTACTTC. Its translation: CASRATGGIYEQYF.

The chain carries TRBV7-6 and TRBJ2-7; no firm D call. Germline V gene lookup returns CDR1 SGHVS and CDR2 FNYEAQ. The CDR3 runs to 14 residues. V lost 0 bases to trimming and J lost 6 bases, with 12 bases between them. The CDR3 region is CASSLAAGWSEQYF. CDR3 nucleotide sequence: TGTGCCAGCAGCTTAGCAGCCGGGTGGTCCGAGCAGTACTTC.

The genes are TRBV4-1 and TRBJ1-2; D call uncertain. V was cut by 1 base and J by 1 base, with 10 bases left in between. Germline CDR1 reads MGHRA; CDR2 reads YSYEKL. The CDR3 runs 15 residues. This chain's CDR3 is CASSQVPPGNYGYTF. In nucleotides, the CDR3 is TGCGCCAGCAGCCAAGTCCCACCGGGTAACTATGGCTACACCTTC.

J is TRBJ2-1 and V is TRBV28, with D hard to call. CDR1 MDHEN and CDR2 SYDVKM come from the germline V gene. V was shortened by 10 bases and J by 3 bases, with 19 bases between the two germline ends. The CDR3 loop spans 15 amino acids. The CDR3 DNA is TGTGCCACCCATATGTCCGGCGGAAGCTACAATGAGCAGTTCTTC. Translation gives CATHMSGGSYNEQFF.

The rearrangement uses TRBV7-9 and TRBJ2-2; weak D call: TRBD1 (5 bases). This CDR3 contains 15 residues. Trimming took 1 base from V and 1 from J, leaving 7 bases between them. CDR1 is SEHNR and CDR2 is FQNEAQ in the germline V gene (reference sequence). CDR3 region: CASSLVQENTGELFF. The CDR3, as DNA: TGTGCCAGCAGCTTAGTACAGGAGAACACCGGGGAGCTGTTTTTT. Together with reference TRBV7-9 and TRBJ2-2, the CDR3 gives the full variable domain: DTGVSQNPRHKITKRGQNVTFRCDPISEHNRLYWYRQTLGQGPEFLTYFQNEAQLEKSRLLSDRFSAERPKGSFSTLEIQRTEQGDSAMYLCASSLVQENTGELFFGEGSRLTVL.

This clone has just one count. The V and J genes are TRBV5-4 and TRBJ2-1; 9 nucleotides agree with TRBD2. V shed 4 bases, J shed 7 bases, and the junction held 9 bases outside the gene matches. Looked up from germline, CDR1 is SGHNT and CDR2 is YYREEE (reference sequence). The CDR3 contains 15 residues. This chain's CDR3 is CASSRGTSRRNEQFF. The CDR3 coding sequence is TGTGCCAGCAGCCGCGGGACTAGCCGGAGGAATGAGCAGTTCTTC.

The rearrangement links TRBV19 to TRBJ2-3, with a tentative D call TRBD2 (6 bases). V was trimmed by 10 bases and J by 4 bases, leaving 21 bases between them. The CDR3 extends over 15 amino acids. Germline assignment: CDR1 LNHDA and CDR2 SQIVND (reference sequence). The CDR3 DNA follows: TGTGCCACTACGACCGGGACTCGCGTCGCAGATACGCAGTATTTT. Protein sequence: CATTTGTRVADTQYF. The full variable domain, with the rest looked up from reference TRBV19 and TRBJ2-3, is DGGITQSPKYLFRKEGQNVTLSCEQNLNHDAMYWYRQDPGQGLRLIYYSQIVNDFQKGDIAEGYSVSREKKESFPLTVTSAQKNPTAFYLCATTTGTRVADTQYFGPGTRLTVL.

The genes are TRBV28 and TRBJ2-7; 16 bases match TRBD2. V gave up 5 bases and J gave up 6 bases; unmatched junction bases: 10. The CDR3 runs 17 residues. The germline CDR1 and CDR2 sequences are MDHEN and SYDVKM. The CDR3 nucleotides are TGTGCCAGCAGTGGGGGACTAGCGGGAGGGCCTCTCCGCGAGCAGTACTTC. Its protein is CASSGGLAGGPLREQYF.

In its sample, this clone was seen once. The rearrangement links TRBV5-1 to TRBJ1-2; D unclear. V lost 4 bases and J lost 0, with 19 bases in between. The CDR3 consists of 17 residues. Germline CDR1 and CDR2: SGHRS and YFSETQ. The CDR3 spells CASSRTATVSSNYGYTF. CDR3 bases: TGCGCCAGCAGCCGTACGGCAACAGTCTCTTCTAACTATGGCTACACCTTC.

The chain joins TRBV6-5 to TRBJ1-1; 8 bases agree with TRBD1. Germline-derived CDR1 and CDR2 are MNHEY and SVGAGI. J lost 8 bases, V lost 1 base, and 6 bases had no gene match. The CDR3 loop spans 14 amino acids. CDR3 sequence (DNA): TGTGCCAGCAGTTACTGGACAGGGAGTGGGGAAGCTTTCTTT. The encoded protein is CASSYWTGSGEAFF.

The chain employs TRBV18 and TRBJ2-1; TRBD1 agrees at 7 bases. V gave up 1 base and J gave up 5 bases; unmatched junction bases: 8. CDR1 is KGHSH, CDR2 LQKENI, per germline. CDR3 size: 16 residues. The CDR3 spells CASSPLDRSGHNEQFF. The CDR3 nucleotides read TGTGCCAGCTCACCACTGGACAGGAGTGGTCACAATGAGCAGTTCTTC.

The chain couples TRBV5-4 to TRBJ1-4; TRBD1 might be the D (6 bases). CDR1 and CDR2 from the germline V gene are SGHNT and YYREEE (reference sequence). V lost 6 bases, J lost 3 bases, and 12 bases lay in between. The CDR3 totals 14 residues. The CDR3, as DNA: TGTGCCAGCACCAGGGACATCGCTAATGAAAAACTGTTTTTT. The encoded protein is CASTRDIANEKLFF.